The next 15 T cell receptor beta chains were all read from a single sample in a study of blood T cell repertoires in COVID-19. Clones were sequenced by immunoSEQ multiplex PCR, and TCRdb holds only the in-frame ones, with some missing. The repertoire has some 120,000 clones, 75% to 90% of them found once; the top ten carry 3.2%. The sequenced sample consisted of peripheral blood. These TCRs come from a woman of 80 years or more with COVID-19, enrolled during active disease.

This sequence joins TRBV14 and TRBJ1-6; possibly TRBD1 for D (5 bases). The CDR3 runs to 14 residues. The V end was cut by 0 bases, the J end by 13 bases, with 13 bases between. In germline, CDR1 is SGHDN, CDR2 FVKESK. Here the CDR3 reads CASSQEPEGAPLHF. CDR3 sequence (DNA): TGTGCCAGCAGCCAAGAGCCGGAAGGGGCGCCCCTCCACTTT.

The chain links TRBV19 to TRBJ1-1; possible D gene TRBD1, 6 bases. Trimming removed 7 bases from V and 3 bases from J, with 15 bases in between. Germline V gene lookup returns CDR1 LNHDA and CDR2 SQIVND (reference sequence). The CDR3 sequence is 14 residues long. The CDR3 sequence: CASTLRTVYTEAFF. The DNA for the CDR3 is TGTGCCAGTACCCTGAGGACAGTCTACACTGAAGCTTTCTTT.

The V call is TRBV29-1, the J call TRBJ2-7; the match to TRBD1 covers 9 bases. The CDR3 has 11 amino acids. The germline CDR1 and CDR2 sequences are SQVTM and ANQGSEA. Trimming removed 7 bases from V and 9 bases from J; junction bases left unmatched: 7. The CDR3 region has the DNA TGCAGCGCCCTGACAGGGGGTCGGCAGTACTTC. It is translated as CSALTGGRQYF.

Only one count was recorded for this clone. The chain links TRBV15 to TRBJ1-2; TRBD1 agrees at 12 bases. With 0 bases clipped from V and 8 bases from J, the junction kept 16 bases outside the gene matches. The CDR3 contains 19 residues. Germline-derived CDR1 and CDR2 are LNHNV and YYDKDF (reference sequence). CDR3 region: CATSRDPIRDRGLRNGYTF. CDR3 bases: TGTGCCACCAGCAGAGATCCCATCAGGGACAGGGGGCTTAGGAACGGCTACACCTTC.

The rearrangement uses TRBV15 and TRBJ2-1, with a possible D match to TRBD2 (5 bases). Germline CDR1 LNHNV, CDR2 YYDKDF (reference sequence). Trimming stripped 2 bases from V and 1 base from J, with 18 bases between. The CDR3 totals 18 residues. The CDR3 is CATSRLSVGRGSYNEQFF. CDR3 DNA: TGTGCCACCAGCAGATTGAGCGTTGGGAGAGGATCCTACAATGAGCAGTTCTTC.

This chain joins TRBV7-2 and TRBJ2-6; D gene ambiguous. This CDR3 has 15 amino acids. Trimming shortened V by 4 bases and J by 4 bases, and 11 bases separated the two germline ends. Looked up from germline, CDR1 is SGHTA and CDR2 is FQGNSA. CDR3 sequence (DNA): TGTGCCAGCAGCTCGACTGTGACCGGGGCCAACGTCCTGACTTTC. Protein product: CASSSTVTGANVLTF. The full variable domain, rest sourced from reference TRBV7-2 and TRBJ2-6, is GAGVSQSPSNKVTEKGKDVELRCDPISGHTALYWYRQSLGQGLEFLIYFQGNSAPDKSGLPSDRFSAERTGGSVSTLTIQRTQQEDSAVYLCASSSTVTGANVLTFGAGSRLTVL.

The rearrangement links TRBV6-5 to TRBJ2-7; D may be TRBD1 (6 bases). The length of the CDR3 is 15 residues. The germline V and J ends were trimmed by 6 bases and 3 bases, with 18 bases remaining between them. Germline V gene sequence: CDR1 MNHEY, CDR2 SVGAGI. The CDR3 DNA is TGTGCCAGCAGCCCACAGGACAGCTGGGGCTACGAGCAGTACTTC. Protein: CASSPQDSWGYEQYF.

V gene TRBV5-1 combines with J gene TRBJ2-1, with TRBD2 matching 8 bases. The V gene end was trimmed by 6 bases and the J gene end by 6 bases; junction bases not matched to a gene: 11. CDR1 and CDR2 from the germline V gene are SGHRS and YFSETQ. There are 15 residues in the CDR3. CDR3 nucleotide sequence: TGCGCCAGCACCACTAGCGGAGGCAACTCCAATGAGCAGTTCTTC. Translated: CASTTSGGNSNEQFF. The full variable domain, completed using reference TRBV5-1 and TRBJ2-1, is KAGVTQTPRYLIKTRGQQVTLSCSPISGHRSVSWYQQTPGQGLQFLFEYFSETQRNKGNFPGRFSGRQFSNSRSEMNVSTLELGDSALYLCASTTSGGNSNEQFFGPGTRLTVL.

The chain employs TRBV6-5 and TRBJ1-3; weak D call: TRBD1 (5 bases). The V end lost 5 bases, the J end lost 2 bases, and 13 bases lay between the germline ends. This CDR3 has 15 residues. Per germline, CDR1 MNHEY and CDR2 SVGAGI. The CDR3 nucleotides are TGTGCCAGCAGTAACGGGGGTCCGGCTGGAAACACCATATATTTT. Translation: CASSNGGPAGNTIYF.

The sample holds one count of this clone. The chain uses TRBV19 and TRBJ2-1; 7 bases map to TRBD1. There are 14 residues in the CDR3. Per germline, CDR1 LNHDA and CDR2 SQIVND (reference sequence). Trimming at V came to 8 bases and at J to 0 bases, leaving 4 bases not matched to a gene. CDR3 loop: CASQGQPSYNEQFF. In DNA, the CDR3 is TGTGCCAGTCAGGGACAGCCCTCCTACAATGAGCAGTTCTTC.

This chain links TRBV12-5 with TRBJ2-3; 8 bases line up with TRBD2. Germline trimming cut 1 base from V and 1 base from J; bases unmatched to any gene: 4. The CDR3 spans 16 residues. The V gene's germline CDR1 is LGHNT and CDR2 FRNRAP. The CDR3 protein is CASGLGSTSGTDTQYF. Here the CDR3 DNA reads TGTGCTAGTGGTTTGGGATCGACTAGCGGCACAGATACGCAGTATTTT.

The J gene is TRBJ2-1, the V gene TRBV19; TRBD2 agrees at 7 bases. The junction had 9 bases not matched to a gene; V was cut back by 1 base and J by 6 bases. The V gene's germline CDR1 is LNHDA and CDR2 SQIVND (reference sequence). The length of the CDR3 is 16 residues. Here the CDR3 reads CASSIATSGALNEQFF. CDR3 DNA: TGTGCCAGTAGTATAGCCACGAGCGGGGCCCTCAATGAGCAGTTCTTC. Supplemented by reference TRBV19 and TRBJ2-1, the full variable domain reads DGGITQSPKYLFRKEGQNVTLSCEQNLNHDAMYWYRQDPGQGLRLIYYSQIVNDFQKGDIAEGYSVSREKKESFPLTVTSAQKNPTAFYLCASSIATSGALNEQFFGPGTRLTVL.

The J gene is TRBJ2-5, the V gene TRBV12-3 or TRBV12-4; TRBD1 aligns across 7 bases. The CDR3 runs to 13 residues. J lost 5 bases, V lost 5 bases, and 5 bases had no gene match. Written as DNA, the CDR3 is TGTGCCAGCAGTATGGACAGGTGGGAGACCCAGTACTTC. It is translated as CASSMDRWETQYF.

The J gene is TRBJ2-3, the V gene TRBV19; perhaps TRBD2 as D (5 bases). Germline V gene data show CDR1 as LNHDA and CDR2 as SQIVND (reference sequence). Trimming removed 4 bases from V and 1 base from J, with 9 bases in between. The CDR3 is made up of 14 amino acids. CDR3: CASSTSGGTDTQYF. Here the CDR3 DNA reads TGTGCCAGTAGTACGAGCGGTGGCACAGATACGCAGTATTTT.

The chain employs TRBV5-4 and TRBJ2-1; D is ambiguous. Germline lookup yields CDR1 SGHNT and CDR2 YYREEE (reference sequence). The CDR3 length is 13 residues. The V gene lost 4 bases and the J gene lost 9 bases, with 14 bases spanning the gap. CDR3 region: CASSPSTRTEQFF. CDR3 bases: TGTGCCAGCAGCCCGAGCACGCGTACTGAGCAGTTCTTC.